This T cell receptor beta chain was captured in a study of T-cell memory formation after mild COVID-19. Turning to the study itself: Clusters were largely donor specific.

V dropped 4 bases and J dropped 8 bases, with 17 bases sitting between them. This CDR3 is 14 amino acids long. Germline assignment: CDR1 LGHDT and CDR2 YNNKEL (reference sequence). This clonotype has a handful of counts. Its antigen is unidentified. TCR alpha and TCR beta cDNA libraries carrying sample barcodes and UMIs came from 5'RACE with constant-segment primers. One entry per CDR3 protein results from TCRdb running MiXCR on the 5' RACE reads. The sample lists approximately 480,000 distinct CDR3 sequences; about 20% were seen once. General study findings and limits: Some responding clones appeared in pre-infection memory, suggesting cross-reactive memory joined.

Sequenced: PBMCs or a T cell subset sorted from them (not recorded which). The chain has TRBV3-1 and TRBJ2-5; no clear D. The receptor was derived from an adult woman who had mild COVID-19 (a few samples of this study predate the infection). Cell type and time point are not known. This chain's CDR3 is CASSPNRVQGTQYF. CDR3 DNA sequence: TGTGCCAGCAGCCCAAACAGAGTTCAAGGAACCCAGTACTTC.